The 18 T cell receptor beta chains below were found in one sample sequenced in a study of T cell responses to AZD1222 COVID-19 vaccine. This table comes from immunoSEQ multiplex PCR, and its TCRdb copy is limited to in-frame clones, with some not included. The sample has roughly 100,000 clones, about four fifths seen once. The input for sequencing was peripheral blood, taken on day 0 of AZD1222 vaccination. These receptors were obtained from an adult in good health.

This clone has only one observation. V usage is TRBV6-2 or TRBV6-3 and J usage is TRBJ2-2; the D is unclear. Germline V CDR1 and CDR2: MNHEY, SVGEGT. V was cut by 6 bases and J by 5 bases, with 13 bases left in between. The length of the CDR3 is 14 residues. The CDR3 region has the DNA TGTGCCAGCAGCCCCTCCCTCTGGACCGGGGAGCTGTTTTTT. It specifies CASSPSLWTGELFF.

The chain recombines TRBV3-1 (or the pseudogene TRBV3-2) with TRBJ1-2; D call uncertain. The germline gives CDR1 LGHDT, CDR2 YNNKEL (reference sequence). This CDR3 is built from 13 residues. The V gene lost 3 bases and the J gene lost 2 bases, with 7 bases spanning the gap. The CDR3, as DNA: TGTGCCAGCAGCCAGGACCTGAACTATGGCTACACCTTC. Translated: CASSQDLNYGYTF.

This clone appeared a single time. The V call is TRBV7-2, the J call TRBJ1-6; D call uncertain. The CDR3 loop spans 14 amino acids. Germline loops: CDR1 SGHTA, CDR2 FQGNSA. V was clipped by 5 bases and J by 5 bases, with 10 bases between them. CDR3 coding DNA: TGTGCCAGCAGCCCCGGACCTAATAATTCACCCCTCCACTTT. Translation gives CASSPGPNNSPLHF.

The CDR3 DNA reads TGCAGCGTTGAAGACACCTCAGGGACAGGGACCTCTGGGGCCAACGTCCTGACTTTC. This translates into CSVEDTSGTGTSGANVLTF. The rearrangement uses TRBV29-1 and TRBJ2-6; 9 nucleotides line up with TRBD1. CDR1 is SQVTM and CDR2 is ANQGSEA in the germline V gene. Trimming took 0 bases from V and 0 from J; bases not matched to a gene: 9. The CDR3 runs 19 residues.

The chain uses TRBV5-1 and TRBJ2-5, with 8 bases fitting TRBD1. CDR3 size: 13 residues. The germline V gene has CDR1 SGHRS and CDR2 YFSETQ. The junction had 4 bases not matched to a gene; V was cut back by 4 bases and J by 5 bases. The CDR3 nucleotides are TGCGCCAGCAGCCCGGGGACAGGCGAGACCCAGTACTTC. Translated: CASSPGTGETQYF.

The chain has TRBV9 and TRBJ2-7; either TRBD1 or TRBD2 may fit D (5 bases each). Germline V gene lookup returns CDR1 SGDLS and CDR2 YYNGEE. The length of the CDR3 is 13 residues. The V gene lost 3 bases and the J gene lost 2 bases, with 9 bases spanning the gap. CDR3 amino acids: CASSAGATYEQYF. The CDR3, as DNA: TGTGCCAGCAGCGCCGGGGCCACCTACGAGCAGTACTTC.

Comment on this clone: The same CDR3 also results from other DNA sequences found in this sample. This chain uses TRBV19 with TRBJ1-2, with 8 bases matching TRBD1. CDR1 is LNHDA, CDR2 SQIVND, per germline (reference sequence). The CDR3 runs to 14 residues. V was pared by 6 bases and J by 3 bases, with 6 bases of the junction left unmatched. CDR3 bases: TGTGCCAGTAGCCCGGACAGGGTTGACTATGGCTACACCTTC. Its protein is CASSPDRVDYGYTF. Full variable domain (missing parts from reference TRBV19 and TRBJ1-2): DGGITQSPKYLFRKEGQNVTLSCEQNLNHDAMYWYRQDPGQGLRLIYYSQIVNDFQKGDIAEGYSVSREKKESFPLTVTSAQKNPTAFYLCASSPDRVDYGYTFGSGTRLTVV.

In its sample, this clone was seen once. The chain is built from TRBV7-2 and TRBJ2-7; D unresolved. Trimming removed 1 base at V and 5 bases at J, with 9 bases between. The CDR3 covers 13 residues. Germline-derived CDR1 and CDR2 are SGHTA and FQGNSA. CDR3 in amino acids: CASSLVRPHEQYF. CDR3 nucleotides: TGTGCCAGCAGCTTAGTCCGGCCCCACGAGCAGTACTTC.

The V call is TRBV7-6, the J call TRBJ2-1, with 7 nucleotides matching TRBD1. V shed 0 bases and J 0 bases; nucleotides not matched to a gene: 2. The V gene's germline CDR1 is SGHVS and CDR2 FNYEAQ. This CDR3 is built from 16 residues. The CDR3, as DNA: TGTGCCAGCAGCTTAGCTCGGACAGGCTCCTACAATGAGCAGTTCTTC. Its protein is CASSLARTGSYNEQFF.

The chain joins TRBV5-4 to TRBJ2-1; D ambiguous. CDR1 and CDR2 from the germline V gene are SGHNT and YYREEE (reference sequence). The CDR3 consists of 16 residues. V was shortened by 4 bases and J by 3 bases, with 17 bases between the two germline ends. CDR3 bases: TGTGCCAGCAGCCCAACTGCCGGGTTAGGCTACAATGAGCAGTTCTTC. It codes for CASSPTAGLGYNEQFF.

The chain recombines TRBV7-9 with TRBJ2-2; D remains unclear. Looked up from germline, CDR1 is SEHNR and CDR2 is FQNEAQ (reference sequence). V lost 6 bases, J lost 1 base, and 9 bases lay in between. The CDR3 extends over 14 amino acids. Here the CDR3 reads CASRRSGNTGELFF. The CDR3 nucleotides read TGTGCCAGCAGAAGGTCCGGGAACACCGGGGAGCTGTTTTTT.

The gene calls are TRBV5-1 and TRBJ2-7; no reliable D call. The length of the CDR3 is 13 residues. Germline CDR1 and CDR2: SGHRS and YFSETQ. V lost 4 bases, J lost 3 bases, and 11 bases lay in between. CDR3 DNA sequence: TGCGCCAGCAGCGGTCAGGCGAACTACGAGCAGTACTTC. Its protein is CASSGQANYEQYF.

This chain joins TRBV4-3 and TRBJ2-3; maybe TRBD2 (6 bases). CDR1 LGHNA and CDR2 YSLEER come from the germline V gene. Deletions cut 0 bases from V and 0 bases from J, with 13 bases between. This CDR3 spans 17 amino acids. CDR3 amino acids: CASSQDRAGLSTDTQYF. CDR3 nucleotide sequence: TGCGCCAGCAGCCAAGATCGGGCGGGACTTAGCACAGATACGCAGTATTTT.

The rearrangement joins TRBV27 to TRBJ2-7, with D possibly matching TRBD1 (6 bases). V lost 5 bases to trimming and J lost 1 base, with 9 bases between them. Germline values: CDR1 MNHEY, CDR2 SMNVEV (reference sequence). This CDR3 has 13 residues. CDR3 amino acids: CASSLTGSYEQYF. The CDR3 bases are TGTGCCAGCAGTCTAACAGGGTCCTACGAGCAGTACTTC.

This sequence joins TRBV27 and TRBJ2-3; TRBD2 aligns across 7 bases. There are 15 residues in the CDR3. The germline V gene encodes CDR1 MNHEY and CDR2 SMNVEV (reference sequence). Losses at the gene ends were 6 bases for V and 0 bases for J; bases not matched to a gene: 6. The chain's CDR3 is CASSQSGASTDTQYF. Written as DNA, the CDR3 is TGTGCCAGCAGCCAAAGCGGGGCCAGCACAGATACGCAGTATTTT.

CDR3 nucleotide sequence: TGTGCCAGCAACCCGGGGCTCCTTGGGAGAAACACTGAAGCTTTCTTT. Protein product: CASNPGLLGRNTEAFF. The chain is built from TRBV7-2 and TRBJ1-1, with a weak D call TRBD1 (5 bases). Between the trimmed V and J ends, which lost 7 bases and 2 bases, there was a span of 20 bases. This CDR3 spans 16 amino acids. The V gene's germline CDR1 is SGHTA and CDR2 FQGNSA. The variable domain in full, with the rest retrieved from reference TRBV7-2 and TRBJ1-1, is GAGVSQSPSNKVTEKGKDVELRCDPISGHTALYWYRQSLGQGLEFLIYFQGNSAPDKSGLPSDRFSAERTGGSVSTLTIQRTQQEDSAVYLCASNPGLLGRNTEAFFGQGTRLTVV.

The chain couples TRBV11-3 to TRBJ1-1, with a weak D call TRBD1 (5 bases). The V end lost 1 base, the J end lost 4 bases, and 7 bases lay between the germline ends. This CDR3 spans 13 amino acids. CDR1 SGHNT and CDR2 YENEEA come from the germline V gene. The CDR3 DNA reads TGTGCCAGCAGCTTAGCCCAGGGCACTGAAGCTTTCTTT. This codes for CASSLAQGTEAFF. Filled out from reference TRBV11-3 and TRBJ1-1, the complete variable domain reads EAGVVQSPRYKIIEKKQPVAFWCNPISGHNTLYWYLQNLGQGPELLIRYENEEAVDDSQLPKDRFSAERLKGVDSTLKIQPAELGDSAVYLCASSLAQGTEAFFGQGTRLTVV.

The CDR3 DNA sequence: TGTGCCAGCAGCTTGGGCGGGGGTTCACCCCTCCACTTT. The encoded protein is CASSLGGGSPLHF. The rearrangement links TRBV5-6 to TRBJ1-6; maybe TRBD1 (5 bases). This CDR3 has 13 amino acids. V was trimmed by 0 bases and J by 9 bases, leaving 7 bases between them. Germline lookup yields CDR1 SGHDT and CDR2 YYEEEE. The variable domain in full, completed from reference TRBV5-6 and TRBJ1-6, reads DAGVTQSPTHLIKTRGQQVTLRCSPKSGHDTVSWYQQALGQGPQFIFQYYEEEERQRGNFPDRFSGHQFPNYSSELNVNALLLGDSALYLCASSLGGGSPLHFGNGTRLTVT.